The clone carrying this T cell receptor (beta chain) is classed as medium-sized. Its antigen remains unidentified. Each CDR3 protein gets one entry after TCRdb re-called the 5' RACE reads with MiXCR. The table lists some 67,000 distinct CDR3 sequences, around 15% of them singletons. The germline CDR1 and CDR2 sequences are MNHEY and SVGAGI. This CDR3 comprises 12 residues. V gave up 4 bases and J gave up 8 bases, with 9 bases separating them. This sample is part of a study of early T cells in non-severe SARS-CoV-2 infection. Findings and limits, study-wide: Clonotype matching in VDJdb favored anti-spike CD8 responses and did not capture private and CD4 specificities.

The rearrangement uses TRBV6-5 and TRBJ2-1; D is possibly TRBD1 or TRBD2 (5 bases each). The sample taken for sequencing was whole blood. This clonotype originated in an adult who was a healthcare worker with PCR-confirmed SARS-CoV-2 infection or an uninfected control (not recorded which). The CDR3 loop is CASSWDGDEQFF. The CDR3 nucleotides read TGTGCCAGCAGTTGGGACGGCGATGAGCAGTTCTTC.